This entry is about one T cell receptor beta chain. No antigen is known for it. No base quality information exists; no much larger clone differs at one position. This record comes from a study of T cell responses to AZD1222 COVID-19 vaccine (dated by TCRdb to the early 2020s). Background on the whole study: Because spike-specific TCR depth and breadth did not differ between the two schedules, AZD1222 recipients who got a second dose at roughly 4 weeks were pooled with those who got a second dose at roughly 12 weeks. TCR sequencing was performed for roughly 240 trial participants, of whom around 200 were given two doses of AZD1222 and some 26 were given two doses of MenACWY control vaccine. Trial participants were enrolled into age subgroups of 18-55, 56-69 and 70-plus years, which contained about 150, 27 and 61 TCR-sequenced participants, respectively. Paper-wide results and their limitations: Because no day 14 peak-response samples were available, the repertoires could be characterized only after the peak T cell response. In the small 56-69-year group, the increase in depth fell short of significance, most likely because of low power. After two AZD1222 doses, spike-specific TCR breadth and depth were significantly higher than at day 0 and than in MenACWY recipients. CD4 TCRs associated with the vaccine covered the entire spike protein, and the dominant responses were in regions 160-218 and 743-854. Most participants were white British and females outnumbered males, and the authors suggested that clonal diversity may have been underestimated. Conclusions about previously exposed vaccinees were limited because only a handful of AZD1222 recipients were SARS-CoV-2 seropositive at baseline. Nearly half of unique spike-specific TCRs reportedly recognized epitopes outside regions mutated in the B.1.351 and B.1.1.7 variants.

The CDR3 regions of human TCRbeta chains were analyzed by immunosequencing. For the original study's pipeline: Repertoire TCRs were checked for matches against a reference library of SARS-CoV-2-specific TCRs that had been generated using the MIRA antigen-specificity platform. Breadth meant the fraction of unique TCRs that were SARS-CoV-2-associated, whereas depth meant the fraction of total T cells that were SARS-CoV-2-associated. Using the MIRA data, every spike-specific TCR was mapped to the spike region that the TCR reacted to and assigned to either a CD4 or a CD8 class. Log10-transformed breadth and depth values were compared by one-way ANOVA with Sidak's multiple comparisons tests. The source is immuneACCESS, and TCRdb retained only in-frame sequences with V and J called. Part of the clones is not carried over; for the studies checked, unresolved V genes explain less than half of this, and the remainder is unexplained. The V and J calls and clone size are taken from that table; D and trimming were inferred from the DNA. The sample contains about 130,000 clones, 70% to 90% of them found a single time. The top ten constitute roughly 3.9% of the sample.

The time point tag for this specimen amounts to: baseline before first vaccination. Samples from vaccinated people were obtained from the UK trials COV001 and COV002, which included a single-blind randomized controlled phase 2/3 trial of AZD1222 (ChAdOx1 nCoV-19) in healthy adults. For TCRbeta chain sequencing, PBMC samples were collected from trial participants at day 0 and at day 28 after the second dose. CDR1 GTSNPN and CDR2 SVGIG were looked up in the germline V gene (reference sequence). From its cysteine to its phenylalanine, the CDR3 spans 11 amino acids. CDR3 DNA only is kept here, 33 bases in frame from base 1. V drops 3 bases and J drops 3 bases, leaving 5 bases in between.

The specimen comprised peripheral blood, sampled on day 0 of AZD1222 vaccination. The receptor's source is an adult in good health. The V and J genes are TRBV30 and TRBJ2-5; the D gene lacks a confident call. The CDR3 reads CAWSREETQYF. The nucleotide sequence is given as TGTGCCTGGAGCCGTGAAGAGACCCAGTACTTC.